This T cell receptor (beta chain) was recorded in a study of blood T cell repertoires in COVID-19. Study as a whole: PBMCs, B-cell-depleted T cells, or T cells provided the cDNA or gDNA that made up the material.

Authors' processing steps: Estimation of nucleated cell counts relied on the amplification of reference gene primers. Some clones are missing from TCRdb's copy, which holds only in-frame ones; the method was immunoSEQ multiplex PCR. The V and J calls and clone size were taken over from that table, and D and trimming were inferred from the DNA. Found here are more than 300,000 clones, about 88% of them singletons; the top ten hold around 6.6%. The source material was peripheral blood. This receptor was taken from a woman aged 65 to 85 with COVID-19, enrolled during active disease.

Here the CDR3 DNA reads TGTGCCAGCTCCTATGCCCCAGGGGCCACAGATACGCAGTATTTT. Translation: CASSYAPGATDTQYF. This sequence joins TRBV18 and TRBJ2-3; possible D gene TRBD1, 6 bases. V was cut by 6 bases and J by 2 bases, with 15 bases left in between. In germline, CDR1 is KGHSH, CDR2 LQKENI. CDR3 length: 15 amino acids.